One sample yielded the 24 T cell receptor beta chains listed below, sequenced in a study of control samples from healthy donors and cancer patients. Repertoires were generated with immunoSEQ multiplex PCR, while TCRdb's copy carries only in-frame clones and drops some. The profile shows some 410,000 clones, 90% of them singletons. Material: PBMCs. These receptors were collected from a man between 40 and 49 years old with head and neck cancer.

The rearrangement uses TRBV27 and TRBJ1-4, with D maybe TRBD1 (5 bases). Germline V gene lookup returns CDR1 MNHEY and CDR2 SMNVEV (reference sequence). The CDR3 extends over 17 amino acids. Trimming pared 5 bases from V and 0 bases from J, leaving 16 bases between. The CDR3 nucleotides are TGTGCCAGCAGTACCCGGACACCCCGTGCAACTAATGAAAAACTGTTTTTT. Translation gives CASSTRTPRATNEKLFF.

The CDR3: CASSLYTGVSYEQYF. The DNA of the CDR3 is TGTGCCAGCAGCTTATACACAGGGGTATCGTACGAGCAGTACTTC. The chain is built from TRBV11-2 and TRBJ2-7; TRBD1 matches at 7 bases. The germline V gene encodes CDR1 SGHAT and CDR2 FQNNGV. The CDR3 contains 15 residues. After removal of 2 bases from V and 4 bases from J, the junction contained 8 bases not matched to a gene.

CDR3 residues: CASSLEGNEQYF. CDR3 bases: TGTGCCAGCAGCTTGGAAGGGAACGAGCAGTACTTC. J is TRBJ2-7 and V is TRBV5-4; no clear D. The CDR3 spans 12 residues. Germline CDR1 is SGHNT and CDR2 is YYREEE (reference sequence). Trimming stripped 0 bases from V and 5 bases from J, with 6 bases between.

This chain joins TRBV18 and TRBJ2-5; no firm D call. CDR1 is KGHSH and CDR2 is LQKENI in the germline V gene. The ends were cut back, 0 bases at V and 2 bases at J, with 1 base in the middle. This CDR3 contains 12 residues. As DNA, the CDR3 is TGTGCCAGCTCACCACCGCAAGAGACCCAGTACTTC. It translates to CASSPPQETQYF.

This chain joins TRBV3-1 (or the pseudogene TRBV3-2) and TRBJ1-4; possibly TRBD1 for D (6 bases). V lost 6 bases and J lost 1, with 12 bases in between. Germline V CDR1 and CDR2: LGHDT, YNNKEL (reference sequence). The CDR3 runs 15 residues. Here the CDR3 DNA reads TGTGCCAGCAGTCTGGTCAGGGGAACTAATGAAAAACTGTTTTTT. This gives the protein CASSLVRGTNEKLFF.

The V and J genes are TRBV11-2 and TRBJ2-7, with D possibly matching TRBD2 (6 bases). The CDR3 runs 14 residues. Germline-derived CDR1 and CDR2 are SGHAT and FQNNGV. V was clipped by 1 base and J by 2 bases, with 9 bases between them. In DNA form, the CDR3 reads TGTGCCAGCAGCTTAGGCGGGGCGCCCTACGAGCAGTACTTC. It yields the protein CASSLGGAPYEQYF.

CDR3 region: CASTTLQGATLSYGYTF. In nucleotides, the CDR3 is TGTGCCAGCACTACACTCCAGGGGGCGACGCTTTCCTATGGCTACACCTTC. V is TRBV28 and J is TRBJ1-2; the match to TRBD1 covers 8 bases. V lost 7 bases to trimming and J lost 4 bases; unmatched junction nucleotides: 17. Germline-derived CDR1 and CDR2 are MDHEN and SYDVKM. This CDR3 has 17 amino acids.

This chain connects TRBV27 to TRBJ2-3; 7 bases are shared with TRBD2. V shed 6 bases, J shed 0 bases, and the junction held 9 bases outside the gene matches. Per the germline V gene, CDR1 is MNHEY and CDR2 is SMNVEV (reference sequence). This CDR3 spans 16 amino acids. CDR3 bases: TGTGCCAGCAGATCCCTGAGCGGGGCTAGCACAGATACGCAGTATTTT. Translating it yields CASRSLSGASTDTQYF.

The gene calls are TRBV11-3 and TRBJ2-5; D is tentatively TRBD1 or TRBD2 (5 bases each). CDR1 and CDR2 (germline): SGHNT, YENEEA. The ends were cut back, 1 base at V and 2 bases at J, with 11 bases in the middle. The CDR3 runs 15 residues. The CDR3 region has the DNA TGTGCCAGCAGCTTAGGGGGGACCCCTCAAGAGACCCAGTACTTC. This sequence encodes CASSLGGTPQETQYF.

This clone was recorded once. The V gene is TRBV7-9, the J gene TRBJ2-5; D may be TRBD1 or TRBD2 (5 bases each). The CDR3 consists of 15 residues. Germline CDR1 SEHNR, CDR2 FQNEAQ (reference sequence). The V end lost 5 bases, the J end lost 5 bases, and 18 bases lay between the germline ends. CDR3 coding DNA: TGTGCCAGCAGCAGCCAAGCGAGGGGCGGGGAGACCCAGTACTTC. The encoded protein is CASSSQARGGETQYF.

The V and J genes are TRBV4-2 and TRBJ2-7; D possibly matches TRBD1 or TRBD2 (5 bases each). CDR1 is LGHNA and CDR2 is YNFKEQ in the germline V gene. CDR3 size: 16 residues. V lost 3 bases and J lost 0, with 15 bases in between. The CDR3: CASSHMGTGSSYEQYF. Written as DNA, the CDR3 is TGTGCCAGCAGCCATATGGGGACGGGGTCCTCCTACGAGCAGTACTTC.

The chain carries TRBV24-1 and TRBJ2-1; 10 bases fit TRBD2. This CDR3 spans 16 amino acids. The V gene's germline CDR1 is KGHDR and CDR2 SFDVKD. With 0 bases clipped from V and 8 bases from J, the junction kept 6 bases outside the gene matches. For the CDR3, the DNA is TGTGCCACCAGTGATTTGACGGCTAGCGGGAGCTATGAGCAGTTCTTC. As protein: CATSDLTASGSYEQFF.

The genes are TRBV12-3 or TRBV12-4 and TRBJ1-2; D might be TRBD1 (6 bases). V lost 5 bases and J lost 4, with 11 bases in between. This CDR3 comprises 13 residues. In DNA, the CDR3 is TGTGCCAGCAGTCAACAGGGAAGCTATGGCTACACCTTC. Protein sequence: CASSQQGSYGYTF.

There are a few counts of this clone. The chain is built from TRBV10-1 and TRBJ2-2; D is unclear. The ends were cut back, 2 bases at V and 6 bases at J, with 7 bases in the middle. The CDR3 sequence is 13 residues long. Germline V lookup: CDR1 WNHNN, CDR2 SYGVQD (reference sequence). The CDR3 DNA follows: TGCGCCAGCAGTGAGAATCTAGCCGGGGAGCTGTTTTTT. This gives the protein CASSENLAGELFF.

Comments on this clone: The sample contains more than one DNA sequence encoding this CDR3. The chain has TRBV18 and TRBJ2-7, with D tentatively TRBD1 or TRBD2 (5 bases each). The CDR3 is 14 amino acids. Germline V gene lookup returns CDR1 KGHSH and CDR2 LQKENI. V shed 5 bases and J shed 3 bases, with 14 bases lying between them. As DNA, the CDR3 is TGTGCCAGCTCAGGGGACGGGGTCGGCTACGAGCAGTACTTC. Amino acid sequence: CASSGDGVGYEQYF.

The chain combines TRBV13 with TRBJ2-7; D gene unclear. V shed 5 bases and J shed 8 bases, with 10 bases lying between them. Germline V gene data show CDR1 as PRHDT and CDR2 as FYEKMQ (reference sequence). The CDR3 has 11 residues. CDR3 sequence reads: CASSPVGKQYF. The DNA for the CDR3 is TGTGCCAGCAGCCCTGTGGGCAAGCAGTACTTC.

This chain joins TRBV6-6 and TRBJ1-2; D might be TRBD1 (6 bases). Germline V gives CDR1 MNHNY, CDR2 SVGAGI (reference sequence). The germline V and J ends were trimmed by 5 bases and 13 bases, with 11 bases remaining between them. The CDR3 has 10 residues. The CDR3 DNA is TGTGCCAGCAGTGCAGGGGTCTGCACCTTC. Its protein product is CASSAGVCTF.

The V and J genes are TRBV23-1 and TRBJ1-2, with 7 bases lining up with TRBD1. TRBV23-1 is reported as an ORF; its role is uncertain. The CDR3 sequence is 15 residues long. J lost 1 base, V lost 2 bases, and 4 bases had no gene match. CDR3 in amino acids: CASSQRGQINYGYTF. CDR3 DNA sequence: TGCGCCAGCAGTCAAAGGGGACAGATTAACTATGGCTACACCTTC.

This chain connects TRBV5-6 to TRBJ2-2, with D uncertain. CDR3 length: 14 residues. Per germline, CDR1 SGHDT and CDR2 YYEEEE. V lost 6 bases and J 7 bases, leaving 16 bases between the germline ends. The CDR3: CASTRPPPDGELFF. CDR3 sequence (DNA): TGTGCCAGCACCCGCCCCCCGCCCGACGGGGAGCTGTTTTTT.

J is TRBJ2-7 and V is TRBV3-1 (or the pseudogene TRBV3-2); D is unclear. The CDR3 runs to 14 residues. Between the trimmed V and J ends, which lost 0 bases and 0 bases, there was a span of 6 bases. The germline CDR1 and CDR2 sequences are LGHDT and YNNKEL (reference sequence). In DNA, the CDR3 is TGTGCCAGCAGCCAAGAGGTAAACTCCTACGAGCAGTACTTC. The encoded protein is CASSQEVNSYEQYF.

The chain carries TRBV11-2 and TRBJ2-7; TRBD2 matches 11 bases. V lost 5 bases and J lost 6; bases outside the gene matches: 15. This CDR3 has 17 residues. From germline, CDR1 is SGHAT and CDR2 FQNNGV. CDR3 DNA: TGTGCCAGCAGCATACTCTCCGGGACTAGCGGCCTCGGCGAGCAGTACTTC. Residues: CASSILSGTSGLGEQYF.

This chain connects TRBV20-1 to TRBJ2-6; D gene unclear. The CDR3 consists of 14 residues. Trimming left V 3 bases short and J 3 bases short, with 9 bases between. CDR1 DFQATT and CDR2 SNEGSKA come from the germline V gene (reference sequence). DNA for the CDR3: TGCAGTGCTAGTAAACGGCTTGGGGCCAACGTCCTGACTTTC. Its translation is CSASKRLGANVLTF.

This chain uses TRBV28 with TRBJ2-5, with 7 bases that match TRBD1. The CDR3 sequence is 13 residues long. Germline trimming cut 5 bases from V and 4 bases from J; bases unmatched to any gene: 4. Germline CDR1 and CDR2: MDHEN and SYDVKM. The DNA of the CDR3 is TGTGCCAGCAGTGGTCAGGGGGTAGAGACCCAGTACTTC. Amino acids: CASSGQGVETQYF.

About this clone itself: Different DNA sequences within this sample yield the same CDR3. The rearrangement uses TRBV11-2 and TRBJ1-1, with no clear D. There are 13 residues in the CDR3. The V and J ends lost 1 base and 2 bases respectively, with 5 bases between them. In germline, CDR1 is SGHAT, CDR2 FQNNGV. The CDR3 protein is CASSLVGNTEAFF. CDR3 DNA sequence: TGTGCCAGCAGCTTAGTGGGCAACACTGAAGCTTTCTTT.